This entry describes one T cell receptor beta chain. This clonotype has a handful of counts. The antigen it binds to is not known. Qualities for individual bases were not recorded, and no much larger clone is one base off. Ficoll-Paque density gradient centrifugation was used to isolate PBMCs. Looking up the germline V gene yields CDR1 SQVTM and CDR2 ANQGSEA. The germline ends are 8 bases apart after V is trimmed by 0 bases and J by 5 bases. The CDR3 measures 12 amino acids from cysteine to phenylalanine. Solely the CDR3 DNA is kept, with 36 bases framed from the first base. Data came from an Illumina NovaSeq 6000. TCRalpha and TCRbeta cDNA libraries were built by 5'RACE with constant-segment primers, adding sample barcodes and unique molecular identifiers. RNA was extracted from every sample with Trizol reagent. Library amplification was performed in two PCR steps, and a second sample barcode and Illumina TruSeq adapters were introduced in the second step. Libraries were sequenced on an Illumina NovaSeq with 2 x 150 bp paired-end reads. As for the authors' bioinformatics: Demultiplexing of reads and collapsing into UMI-guided consensus sequences were performed with migec v1.2.7. With mixcr v2.1.11, UMI consensuses were aligned to TRA and TRB V and J templates and assembled into clonotypes. A clonotype was counted as expanded or contracted only when both edgeR and NoisET called the clonotype significant, with the noise models trained on biological replicates. For edgeR calls, a false discovery rate-adjusted p below 0.01 and a log2 fold-change threshold of 1 were applied. As an exploratory analysis of dynamics, max-normalized trajectories of the 1000 most abundant clonotypes were examined with PCA combined with hierarchical clustering. Separately sequenced CD4+ and CD8+ repertoires were used to assign the CD4 or CD8 phenotype of responding clones. TCRdb redid the processing of the public reads, applying fastp at Q25 and MiXCR, and retained in-frame beta chains. Entries that share a CDR3 protein sequence are merged under the most common genes and DNA. The V and J calls were not made by the authors but by TCRdb's processing. In all, the sample holds 250,000 to 400,000 distinct CDR3 sequences, and approximately 14% of those were seen once. The ten largest clones take up roughly a fifth of the sample.

This record comes from a study of T-cell memory formation after mild COVID-19 (dated by TCRdb to the early 2020s). Background on the whole study: Most TCR sequence clusters were specific to one of the two donors. Longitudinal TCRalpha and TCRbeta repertoire sequencing tracked T-cell clones expanding and contracting after mild COVID-19 in two donors. Two young, previously healthy adult volunteers, one female and one male, were included in the cohort.

What the study reported, not specific to this receptor: SARS-CoV-2 specificity was not confirmed for the second-wave clones peaking on day 37. The study covered only a couple of mild cases, and larger cohorts including severe cases with pre-infection samples were considered necessary. From day 15 to 85, contracting clones showed balanced CD4/CD8 phenotypes, whereas a second wave of clones that expanded from day 15 to 37 leaned towards CD4+. The detection of some responding clones in pre-infection memory suggests that pre-existing cross-reactive memory T cells joined the SARS-CoV-2 response. Contracting CD4+ clones were located mainly in the CM and EM memory subsets, whereas CD8+ clones were found to be enriched in EMRA.

Sequenced sample: PBMCs or a T cell subset sorted from them (not recorded which). The chain couples TRBV29-1 to TRBJ2-7, with the D gene too uncertain to name. This clonotype originated in a man younger than 35 who had mild COVID-19 (a few samples of this study predate the infection). The sample titles of this study are shuffled in the database, so cell type and time point are left out; the donor was told from shared clones. The CDR3 protein sequence reads: CSVEEFGNEQYF. The DNA reads as follows: TGCAGCGTTGAAGAGTTCGGTAACGAGCAGTACTTC.